The source of this T cell receptor beta chain is a study of blood T cell repertoires in COVID-19. The data were produced by immunoSEQ multiplex PCR, yet TCRdb's version contains in-frame clones alone and is incomplete. The sample has more than 350,000 clones, about 90% seen once. V lost 4 bases to trimming and J lost 7 bases; unmatched junction nucleotides: 6. The CDR3 length is 14 residues. Germline V gives CDR1 LGHDT, CDR2 YNNKEL (reference sequence). Sequenced material: peripheral blood. The rearrangement joins TRBV3-1 (or the pseudogene TRBV3-2) to TRBJ1-2; 10 positions agree with TRBD1. The sequence was collected from a woman in her thirties with COVID-19, enrolled during active disease. CDR3 nucleotide sequence: TGTGCCAGCAGCCCTGGGACAGGGGTGGGTGGCTACACCTTC. This gives the protein CASSPGTGVGGYTF.